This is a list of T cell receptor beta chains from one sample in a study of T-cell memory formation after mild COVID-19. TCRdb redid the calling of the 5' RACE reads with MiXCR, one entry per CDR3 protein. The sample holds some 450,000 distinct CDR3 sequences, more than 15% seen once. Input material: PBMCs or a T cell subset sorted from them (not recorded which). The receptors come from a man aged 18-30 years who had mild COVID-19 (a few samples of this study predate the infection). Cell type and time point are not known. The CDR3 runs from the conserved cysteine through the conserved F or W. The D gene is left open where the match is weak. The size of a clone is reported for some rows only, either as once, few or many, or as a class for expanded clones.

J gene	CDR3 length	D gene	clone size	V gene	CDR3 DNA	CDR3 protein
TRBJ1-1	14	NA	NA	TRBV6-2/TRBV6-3	TGTGCCAGCAGTTATTGGTCTAGTGTCACTGAAGCTTTCTTT	CASSYWSSVTEAFF
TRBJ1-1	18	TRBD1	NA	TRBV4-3	TGCGCCAGCAGCCGCTTACCGGGACAGGGGGCTAGAGGCACTGAAGCTTTCTTT	CASSRLPGQGARGTEAFF
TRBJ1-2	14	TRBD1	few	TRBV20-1	TGCAGTGCTCCCGGCAAACAGGGGGCCTATGGCTACACCTTC	CSAPGKQGAYGYTF
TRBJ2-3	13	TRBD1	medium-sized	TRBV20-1	TGCAGTGCTAGAGGGGACAGGGCAGATACGCAGTATTTT	CSARGDRADTQYF
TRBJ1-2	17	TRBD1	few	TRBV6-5	TGTGCCAGCAGTTACTCGAGGACCAGGGGGCGCAACTATGGCTACACCTTC	CASSYSRTRGRNYGYTF
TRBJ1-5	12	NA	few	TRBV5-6	TGTGCCAGCAGCTTTATCGGGGGGCCCCAGCATTTT	CASSFIGGPQHF
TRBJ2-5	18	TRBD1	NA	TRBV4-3	TGCGCCAGCAGCCAAGAAAGGGTCGCAGGGGGTAAAGGAGAGACCCAGTACTTC	CASSQERVAGGKGETQYF
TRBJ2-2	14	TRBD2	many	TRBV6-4	TGTGCCAGCAGTGAGGGACTAGCCACCGGGGAGCTGTTTTTT	CASSEGLATGELFF
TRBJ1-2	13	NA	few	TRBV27	TGTGCCAGCAGTTCGACTGACATTAGCGGCTACACCTTC	CASSSTDISGYTF
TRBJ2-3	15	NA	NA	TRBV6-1	TGTGCCAGCAGCCGCTCCCCCGGTGGCACAGATACGCAGTATTTT	CASSRSPGGTDTQYF
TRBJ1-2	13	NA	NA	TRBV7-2	TGTGCCAGCAGCTTATCAGGGATCCATGGCTACACCTTC	CASSLSGIHGYTF
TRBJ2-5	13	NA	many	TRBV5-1	TGCGCCAGCAGCTTTGACAGTCAAGAGACCCAGTACTTC	CASSFDSQETQYF
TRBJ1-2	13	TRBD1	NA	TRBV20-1	TGCAGTGCTAGAGATCAGGGGGTTGGTGGCTACACCTTC	CSARDQGVGGYTF
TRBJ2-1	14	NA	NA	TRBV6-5	TGTGCCAGCAGTTACTCGGAGGGTTACAATGAGCAGTTCTTC	CASSYSEGYNEQFF
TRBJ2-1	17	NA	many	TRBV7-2	TGTGCCAGCAGCTCCCTGGGGGTCGGGGTAGCCTACAATGAGCAGTTCTTC	CASSSLGVGVAYNEQFF
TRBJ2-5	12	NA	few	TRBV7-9	TGTGCCAGCAGCACCTCCCAAGAGACCCAGTACTTC	CASSTSQETQYF
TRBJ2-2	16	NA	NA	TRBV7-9	TGTGCCAGCAGCCGTTCGGGCGCCGCGAACACCGGGGAGCTGTTTTTT	CASSRSGAANTGELFF
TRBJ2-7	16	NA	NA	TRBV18	TGTGCCAGCTCACCACTGACGGGGGACCTCTCCTACGAGCAGTACTTC	CASSPLTGDLSYEQYF